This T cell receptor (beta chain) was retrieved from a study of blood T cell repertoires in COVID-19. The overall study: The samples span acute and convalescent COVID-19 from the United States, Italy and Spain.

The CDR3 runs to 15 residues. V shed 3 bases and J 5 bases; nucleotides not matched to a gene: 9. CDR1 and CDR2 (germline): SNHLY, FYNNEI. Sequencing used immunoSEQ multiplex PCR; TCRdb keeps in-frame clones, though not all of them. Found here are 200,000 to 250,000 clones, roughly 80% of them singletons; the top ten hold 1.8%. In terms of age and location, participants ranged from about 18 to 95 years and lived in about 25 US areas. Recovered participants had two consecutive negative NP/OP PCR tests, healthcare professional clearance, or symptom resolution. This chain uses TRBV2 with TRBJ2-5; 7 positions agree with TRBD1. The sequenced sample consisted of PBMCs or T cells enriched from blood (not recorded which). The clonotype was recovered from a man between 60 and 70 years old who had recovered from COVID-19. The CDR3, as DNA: TGTGCCAGCAGTGATAACAGGGGCCAGGGGGAGACCCAGTACTTC. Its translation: CASSDNRGQGETQYF.